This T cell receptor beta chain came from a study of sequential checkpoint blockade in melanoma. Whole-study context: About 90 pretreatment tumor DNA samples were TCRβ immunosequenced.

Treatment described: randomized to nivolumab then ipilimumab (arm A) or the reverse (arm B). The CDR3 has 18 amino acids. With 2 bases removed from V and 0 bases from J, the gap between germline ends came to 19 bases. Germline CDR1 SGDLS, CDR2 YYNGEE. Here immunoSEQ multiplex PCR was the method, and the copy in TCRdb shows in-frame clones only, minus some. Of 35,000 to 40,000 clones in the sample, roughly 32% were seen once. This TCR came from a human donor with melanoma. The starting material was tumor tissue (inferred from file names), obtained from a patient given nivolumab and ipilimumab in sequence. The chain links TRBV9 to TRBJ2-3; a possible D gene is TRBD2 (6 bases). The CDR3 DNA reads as TGTGCCAGCAGCGTCGGACTTTTCGGGCGGGATAGCACAGATACGCAGTATTTT. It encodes CASSVGLFGRDSTDTQYF.